A selection of T cell receptor beta chains follows, all from one sample in a study of cytomegalovirus exposure and HLA in healthy donors. Generated by immunoSEQ multiplex PCR, the TCRdb table keeps only in-frame clones and is missing some. The sample has some 150,000 clones; 70% to 80% are singletons. The sample taken for sequencing was PBMCs. The receptors were gathered from a man aged 25-45 years in good health and CMV-seropositive. Both conserved end residues are part of each CDR3. The D gene is left open where the match is weak. Size tells how often a clone was seen (once, few, many) or the class of an expanded clone, and some rows leave it out.

>TRBV5-4|-|-|TRBJ2-3
TGTGCCAGCAGCTTGGAGCGTTTTGATACGCAGTATTTT
CASSLERFDTQYF
>TRBV7-9|TRBD2|-|TRBJ2-2
TGTTCCAGCAGCCTCTCTAGCGGGAGGGTCCCCGGGGAGCTGTTTTTT
CSSSLSSGRVPGELFF
>TRBV25-1|-|-|TRBJ2-7
TGTGCCAGCAGTCCGGGGATGGGGAGCGGACGCTCCTACGAGCAGTACTTC
CASSPGMGSGRSYEQYF
>TRBV7-3|-|-|TRBJ2-3
TGTGCCAGCAGCTTTAACGCCAGAGGTAGCACAGATACGCAGTATTTT
CASSFNARGSTDTQYF
>TRBV5-1|-|few|TRBJ2-7
TGCGCCAGCAGCGGTTCAGGAAATCACGAGCAGTACTTC
CASSGSGNHEQYF
>TRBV29-1|-|-|TRBJ1-1
TGCAGCGTTGAACGGCAGGGTGGGAACACTGAAGCTTTCTTT
CSVERQGGNTEAFF
>TRBV7-8|-|-|TRBJ1-6
TGTGCCAGCAGCCGGGCGGGGTTAAGCTCCTATAATTCACCCCTCCACTTT
CASSRAGLSSYNSPLHF
>TRBV16|TRBD2|once|TRBJ2-7
TGTGCCAGCAGCCAGCGGACTAGCGGGAACTACGAGCAGTACTTC
CASSQRTSGNYEQYF
>TRBV6-6|-|-|TRBJ2-1
TGTGCCAGCAGGGGAGCGGCCTACAATGAGCAGTTCTTC
CASRGAAYNEQFF
>TRBV10-3|TRBD2|-|TRBJ2-1
TGTGCCATCAGTGAGAGCCTACTAGCGGGGGTTTCCTACCCTTACAATGAGCAGTTCTTC
CAISESLLAGVSYPYNEQFF
>TRBV27|TRBD1|-|TRBJ1-1
TGTGCCAGCAGGGGACAGGGGGGTACTGAAGCTTTCTTT
CASRGQGGTEAFF
>TRBV28|TRBD2|-|TRBJ2-5
TGTGCCAGCAGGGCCACGGGGGGAGAGACCCAGTACTTC
CASRATGGETQYF
>TRBV15|-|-|TRBJ1-1
TGTGCCACCAGCAGAGTACGGGTGGCGGCTGAAGCTTTCTTT
CATSRVRVAAEAFF
>TRBV10-1|-|-|TRBJ1-3
TGCGCCAGCAGTGAGTCGAGGACAGCTGGAAACACCATATATTTT
CASSESRTAGNTIYF
>TRBV5-1|-|-|TRBJ1-1
TGCGCCAGCACCCAGGGTCCTTCCGGCGACACTGAAGCTTTCTTT
CASTQGPSGDTEAFF
>TRBV27|-|-|TRBJ1-2
TGTGCCAGCAGTTTAACATCTAACTATGGCTACACCTTC
CASSLTSNYGYTF
>TRBV7-2|-|-|TRBJ2-2
TGTGCCAACAGCTTAGGGGGGCTGAACACCGGGGAGCTGTTTTTT
CANSLGGLNTGELFF
>TRBV6-1|-|once|TRBJ2-7
TGTGCCAGCAGTGAGGGGGCCGAGCAGTACTTC
CASSEGAEQYF
>TRBV28|TRBD1|few|TRBJ1-5
TGTGCCACCACAGGGGTCAACGGCCAGCCCCAGCATTTT
CATTGVNGQPQHF
>TRBV7-9|-|once|TRBJ1-2
TGTGCCCCCCGGGACTTGGGGTATGGCTACACCTTC
CAPRDLGYGYTF
>TRBV5-6|TRBD2|-|TRBJ2-3
TGTGCCAGCAGTCCCCCACTAGCGGGAGTTGTAGATACGCAGTATTTT
CASSPPLAGVVDTQYF
>TRBV4-3|-|once|TRBJ1-4
TGCGCCAGCAGCCAAGAGGCTCGGGGGGCGCCGAATGAAAAACTGTTTTTT
CASSQEARGAPNEKLFF